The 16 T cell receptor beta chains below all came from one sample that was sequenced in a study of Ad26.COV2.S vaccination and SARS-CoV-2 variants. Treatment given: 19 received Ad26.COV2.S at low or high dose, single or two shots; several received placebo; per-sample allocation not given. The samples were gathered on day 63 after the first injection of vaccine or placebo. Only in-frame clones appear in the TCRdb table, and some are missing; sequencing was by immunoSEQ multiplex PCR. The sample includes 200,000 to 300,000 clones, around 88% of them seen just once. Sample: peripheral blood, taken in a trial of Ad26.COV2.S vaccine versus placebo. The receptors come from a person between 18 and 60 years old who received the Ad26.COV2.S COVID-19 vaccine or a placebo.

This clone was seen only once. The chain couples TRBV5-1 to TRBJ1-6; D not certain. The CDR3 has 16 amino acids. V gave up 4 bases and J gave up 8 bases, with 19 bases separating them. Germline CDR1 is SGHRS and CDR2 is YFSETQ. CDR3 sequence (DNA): TGCGCCAGCAGCCCCCATCCCACCGCGGGCGATTCACCCCTCCACTTT. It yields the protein CASSPHPTAGDSPLHF.

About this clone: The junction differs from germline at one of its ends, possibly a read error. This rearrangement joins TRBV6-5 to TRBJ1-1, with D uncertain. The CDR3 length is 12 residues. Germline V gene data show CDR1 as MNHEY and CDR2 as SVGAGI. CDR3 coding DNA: TGTGCCAGCAGCGATGTCTCCAGGATATCGCTCTTT. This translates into CASSDVSRISLF.

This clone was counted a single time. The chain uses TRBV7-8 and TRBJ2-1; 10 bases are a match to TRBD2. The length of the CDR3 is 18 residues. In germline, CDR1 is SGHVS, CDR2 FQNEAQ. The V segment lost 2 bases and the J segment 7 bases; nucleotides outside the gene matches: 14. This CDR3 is CASSLFVPEREGRNEQFF. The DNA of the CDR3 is TGTGCCAGCAGCTTATTCGTTCCGGAGCGGGAGGGCCGGAATGAGCAGTTCTTC.

The CDR3: CASSASGRGVDTQYF. The CDR3 DNA is TGTGCCAGCAGCGCTTCAGGTAGGGGGGTGGATACGCAGTATTTT. The chain combines TRBV9 with TRBJ2-3; D may be TRBD1 or TRBD2 (6 bases each). The CDR3 covers 15 residues. CDR1 is SGDLS and CDR2 is YYNGEE in the germline V gene. The V and J ends lost 3 bases and 6 bases respectively, with 17 bases between them.

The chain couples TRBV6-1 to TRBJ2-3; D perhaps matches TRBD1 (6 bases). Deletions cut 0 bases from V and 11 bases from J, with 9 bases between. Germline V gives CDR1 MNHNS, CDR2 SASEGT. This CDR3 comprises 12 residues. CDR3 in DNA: TGTGCCAGCAGTGAAGCGGGGGCCCGGCAGTATTTT. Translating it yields CASSEAGARQYF.

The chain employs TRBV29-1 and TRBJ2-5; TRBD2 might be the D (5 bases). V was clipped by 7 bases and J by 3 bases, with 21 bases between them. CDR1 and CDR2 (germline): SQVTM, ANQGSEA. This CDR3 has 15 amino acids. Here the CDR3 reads CSAQGGPFEEETQYF. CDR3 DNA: TGCAGCGCCCAAGGAGGCCCGTTTGAGGAAGAGACCCAGTACTTC. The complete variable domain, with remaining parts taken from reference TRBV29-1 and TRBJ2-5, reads SAVISQKPSRDICQRGTSLTIQCQVDSQVTMMFWYRQQPGQSLTLIATANQGSEATYESGFVIDKFPISRPNLTFSTLTVSNMSPEDSSIYLCSAQGGPFEEETQYFGPGTRLLVL.

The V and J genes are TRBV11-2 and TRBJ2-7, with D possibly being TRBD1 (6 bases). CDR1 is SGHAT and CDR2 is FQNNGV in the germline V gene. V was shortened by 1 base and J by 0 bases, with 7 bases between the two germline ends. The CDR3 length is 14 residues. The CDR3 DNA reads TGTGCCAGCAGCTTAGGAGGGGGCTCCTACGAGCAGTACTTC. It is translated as CASSLGGGSYEQYF.

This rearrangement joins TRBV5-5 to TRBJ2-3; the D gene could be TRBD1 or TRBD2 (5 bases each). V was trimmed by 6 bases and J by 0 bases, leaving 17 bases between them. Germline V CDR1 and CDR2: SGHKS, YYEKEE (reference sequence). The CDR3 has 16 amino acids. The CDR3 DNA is TGTGCCAGCACCCCGGGGACCCTCATCAGCACAGATACGCAGTATTTT. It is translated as CASTPGTLISTDTQYF.

CDR3 protein: CASSRTGVANEKLFF. The DNA for the CDR3 is TGTGCCAGCAGCAGGACAGGGGTTGCTAATGAAAAACTGTTTTTT. The gene calls are TRBV7-2 and TRBJ1-4; 9 bases are a match to TRBD1. Germline assignment: CDR1 SGHTA and CDR2 FQGNSA. CDR3 length: 15 amino acids. The trim removed 5 bases at V and 3 bases at J, leaving 4 bases unmatched. Looking up the rest from reference TRBV7-2 and TRBJ1-4 gives the full variable domain: GAGVSQSPSNKVTEKGKDVELRCDPISGHTALYWYRQSLGQGLEFLIYFQGNSAPDKSGLPSDRFSAERTGGSVSTLTIQRTQQEDSAVYLCASSRTGVANEKLFFGSGTQLSVL.

CDR3 DNA sequence: TGTGCCAGCAGCTTGGACAGCGATGGTCAGCCCCAGCATTTT. This codes for CASSLDSDGQPQHF. The chain recombines TRBV5-6 with TRBJ1-5; D is unclear. CDR3 length equals 14 residues. In germline, CDR1 is SGHDT, CDR2 YYEEEE. Trimming shortened V by 0 bases and J by 6 bases, and 10 bases separated the two germline ends.

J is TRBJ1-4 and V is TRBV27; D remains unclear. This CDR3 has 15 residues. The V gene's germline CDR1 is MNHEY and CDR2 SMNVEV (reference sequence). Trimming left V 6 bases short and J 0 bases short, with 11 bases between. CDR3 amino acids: CASRRRETTNEKLFF. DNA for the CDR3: TGTGCCAGCAGGCGGAGGGAAACAACTAATGAAAAACTGTTTTTT.

The CDR3 spells CASSATSGVEETQYF. DNA for the CDR3: TGTGCCAGCAGCGCGACTAGCGGGGTAGAAGAGACCCAGTACTTC. J is TRBJ2-5 and V is TRBV5-4; 11 bases align to TRBD2. V lost 4 bases and J lost 3; bases outside the gene matches: 5. Germline-derived CDR1 and CDR2 are SGHNT and YYREEE (reference sequence). The CDR3 totals 15 residues.

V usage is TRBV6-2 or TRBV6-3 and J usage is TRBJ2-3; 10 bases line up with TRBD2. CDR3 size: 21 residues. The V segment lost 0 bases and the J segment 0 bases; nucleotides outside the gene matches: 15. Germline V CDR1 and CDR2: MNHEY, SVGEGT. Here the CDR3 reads CASSYSSPTAGLAFSTDTQYF. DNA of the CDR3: TGTGCCAGCAGTTACTCCTCACCGACGGCGGGACTAGCGTTTAGCACAGATACGCAGTATTTT.

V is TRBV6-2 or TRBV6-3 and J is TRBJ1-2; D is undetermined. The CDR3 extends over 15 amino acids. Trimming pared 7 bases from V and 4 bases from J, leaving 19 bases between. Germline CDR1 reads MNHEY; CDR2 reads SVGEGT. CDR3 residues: CASTPGEALGYGYTF. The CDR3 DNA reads TGTGCCAGCACCCCCGGGGAAGCTCTCGGCTATGGCTACACCTTC.

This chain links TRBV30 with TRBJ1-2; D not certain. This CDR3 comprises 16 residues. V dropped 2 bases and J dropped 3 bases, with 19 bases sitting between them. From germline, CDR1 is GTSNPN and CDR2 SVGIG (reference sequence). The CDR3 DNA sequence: TGTGCCTGGAGTATCGGGATAGTTAGCGTTGACTATGGCTACACCTTC. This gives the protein CAWSIGIVSVDYGYTF.

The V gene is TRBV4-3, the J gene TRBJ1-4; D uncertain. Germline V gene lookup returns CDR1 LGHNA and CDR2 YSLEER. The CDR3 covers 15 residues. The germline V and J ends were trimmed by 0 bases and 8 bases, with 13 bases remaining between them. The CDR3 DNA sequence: TGCGCCAGCAGCCAAGATTTTGAGGCTCAGGAAAAACTGTTTTTT. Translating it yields CASSQDFEAQEKLFF.